This T cell receptor beta chain emerged from a study of metastatic and nonmetastatic thyroid tumors. Among the patients, none had received any treatment before thyroid surgery. This clone has more than one count but fewer than ten. Per the original data handling: A papillary thyroid cancer distant-metastasis classifier was built from CDR3 differences across clinicopathological groups. Using MiXCR, TCRdb re-called clones from the PCR reads. The V and J calls reflect TCRdb's pipeline rather than the authors' work. The table lists about 69,000 clones, 13% to 15% of them singletons. The CDR3 consists of 14 residues. V lost 5 bases, J lost 4 bases, and 7 bases stayed unmatched. Germline-derived CDR1 and CDR2 are SGHTA and FQGTGA.

The source is a male donor with papillary thyroid cancer or a benign thyroid nodule (not recorded which). Some clones in this sample may be carry-over from other donors' samples. V and J are TRBV7-3 and TRBJ1-1, with TRBD1 matching 7 bases. Sequencing was performed on blood. CDR3 sequence reads: CASSLGGEGTEAFF. The CDR3 DNA is TGTGCCAGCAGCCTAGGGGGCGAGGGCACTGAAGCTTTCTTT.